Following are 9 T cell receptor beta chains from one sample sequenced in a study of T cell changes during pregnancy in multiple sclerosis. Repertoires were generated with immunoSEQ multiplex PCR, while TCRdb's copy carries only in-frame clones and drops some. This sample has about 75,000 clones, with around 94% found just once. The sequenced sample was CD4+ T cells from peripheral blood mononuclear cells, obtained after pregnancy. The receptors were sampled from a female donor with multiple sclerosis, enrolled in a pregnancy study.

This chain connects TRBV28 to TRBJ1-1, with TRBD1 identical over 9 bases. The germline gives CDR1 MDHEN, CDR2 SYDVKM. The length of the CDR3 is 16 residues. V trimming: 4 bases; J trimming: 1 base; junction bases outside the gene matches: 7. CDR3 DNA sequence: TGTGCCAGCAGTTCCCCCGGGACAGGGCCGAACACTGAAGCTTTCTTT. Its protein is CASSSPGTGPNTEAFF.

This clone was counted a single time. The chain uses TRBV30 and TRBJ2-5, with 7 bases fitting TRBD2. Germline V gene data show CDR1 as GTSNPN and CDR2 as SVGIG (reference sequence). This CDR3 comprises 14 residues. V lost 2 bases to trimming and J lost 7 bases; unmatched junction nucleotides: 10. DNA for the CDR3: TGTGCCTGGAGTAGGAAGGCCACGGGGGGGACCCAGTACTTC. Translated, it gives CAWSRKATGGTQYF.

The chain uses TRBV2 and TRBJ1-4, with D maybe TRBD1 (6 bases). The germline V and J ends were trimmed by 4 bases and 0 bases, with 18 bases remaining between them. Germline V CDR1 and CDR2: SNHLY, FYNNEI. The CDR3 length is 18 residues. CDR3 coding DNA: TGTGCCAGCAGTGTCCAGACAGGTAGAGCTACAACTAATGAAAAACTGTTTTTT. Residues: CASSVQTGRATTNEKLFF.

The chain recombines TRBV2 with TRBJ2-7; TRBD2 matches 10 bases. This CDR3 has 15 residues. V was clipped by 3 bases and J by 5 bases; unmatched bases: 7. In germline, CDR1 is SNHLY, CDR2 FYNNEI. Written as DNA, the CDR3 is TGTGCCAGCAGTGAGCTAGCGGGAGTTCCCCACGAGCAGTACTTC. Its protein is CASSELAGVPHEQYF.

For the CDR3, the DNA is TGTGCCAGCAGCTTGGTCGCCCAGGGTCCCTATGGCTACACCTTC. Amino acids: CASSLVAQGPYGYTF. The V gene is TRBV5-8, the J gene TRBJ1-2, with D possibly matching TRBD1 (5 bases). V lost 0 bases and J 4 bases, leaving 13 bases between the germline ends. Germline CDR1 SGHTS, CDR2 YDEGEE. This CDR3 spans 15 amino acids.

The V and J genes are TRBV11-3 and TRBJ2-5, with a weak D call TRBD2 (5 bases). Germline V CDR1 and CDR2: SGHNT, YENEEA. Trimming pared 5 bases from V and 5 bases from J, leaving 12 bases between. This CDR3 has 13 residues. CDR3 amino acids: CASSRGIGETQYF. The DNA for the CDR3 is TGTGCCAGCAGCAGAGGGATTGGGGAGACCCAGTACTTC.

The CDR3 sequence is CASSTWTSSNEQFF. DNA of the CDR3: TGTGCCAGTAGTACGTGGACTAGCAGCAATGAGCAGTTCTTC. The V call is TRBV19, the J call TRBJ2-1; 8 bases match TRBD2. Germline CDR1 and CDR2: LNHDA and SQIVND (reference sequence). This CDR3 is 14 amino acids long. V shed 4 bases, J shed 6 bases, and the junction held 5 bases outside the gene matches. Variable domain in full (rest from reference TRBV19 and TRBJ2-1): DGGITQSPKYLFRKEGQNVTLSCEQNLNHDAMYWYRQDPGQGLRLIYYSQIVNDFQKGDIAEGYSVSREKKESFPLTVTSAQKNPTAFYLCASSTWTSSNEQFFGPGTRLTVL.

This clone was detected once. The rearrangement links TRBV28 to TRBJ2-3; possibly TRBD2 for D (6 bases). This CDR3 spans 17 amino acids. Looked up from germline, CDR1 is MDHEN and CDR2 is SYDVKM. V lost 3 bases and J 4 bases, leaving 20 bases between the germline ends. As DNA, the CDR3 is TGTGCCAGCAGTTTTGGGTATGGGTGGGAGGCGCCAGATACGCAGTATTTT. Its protein product is CASSFGYGWEAPDTQYF.

This sequence joins TRBV6-6 and TRBJ1-2, with 7 nucleotides matching TRBD1. CDR1 and CDR2 (germline): MNHNY, SVGAGI (reference sequence). Trimming at V came to 6 bases and at J to 6 bases, leaving 13 bases not matched to a gene. The CDR3 runs to 15 residues. The CDR3 loop reads CASSRQGRRGDGYTF. The CDR3 DNA reads as TGTGCCAGCAGCCGACAGGGCCGTCGAGGCGATGGCTACACCTTC.